This T cell receptor beta chain was profiled in a study of blood T cells in healthy people across ages. Overall study results and limits: Long-lived donors had more naive CD4+ cells and higher diversity than aged donors.

Alongside a J-beta primer mix, a sample-barcoded 5' primer served in a second PCR lasting roughly 7 to 11 cycles. TCRdb re-analysed the 5' RACE reads in MiXCR, keeping a single row per CDR3 protein. The top ten clones hold about a sixth of a sample with about 800,000 distinct CDR3 sequences, 46% of them seen once. Note on this clonotype: As yet, its antigen is unknown. This could be a read error, since a much larger clone is one nucleotide away.

Every donor provided 9.5 to 10 milliliters of peripheral blood. The J segment lost 11 bases and the V segment lost 4 bases, leaving 18 bases of the junction unmatched. The CDR3 covers 17 residues. Germline CDR1 SGHRS, CDR2 YFSETQ. The sample consisted of blood. This receptor was taken from a man aged 80 or over in good health. The chain couples TRBV5-1 to TRBJ2-5; 12 nucleotides agree with TRBD2. CDR3 sequence reads: CASSDPQGLAGNGEQYF. Written as DNA, the CDR3 is TGCGCCAGCAGCGACCCGCAAGGACTAGCGGGGAACGGTGAGCAGTACTTC.